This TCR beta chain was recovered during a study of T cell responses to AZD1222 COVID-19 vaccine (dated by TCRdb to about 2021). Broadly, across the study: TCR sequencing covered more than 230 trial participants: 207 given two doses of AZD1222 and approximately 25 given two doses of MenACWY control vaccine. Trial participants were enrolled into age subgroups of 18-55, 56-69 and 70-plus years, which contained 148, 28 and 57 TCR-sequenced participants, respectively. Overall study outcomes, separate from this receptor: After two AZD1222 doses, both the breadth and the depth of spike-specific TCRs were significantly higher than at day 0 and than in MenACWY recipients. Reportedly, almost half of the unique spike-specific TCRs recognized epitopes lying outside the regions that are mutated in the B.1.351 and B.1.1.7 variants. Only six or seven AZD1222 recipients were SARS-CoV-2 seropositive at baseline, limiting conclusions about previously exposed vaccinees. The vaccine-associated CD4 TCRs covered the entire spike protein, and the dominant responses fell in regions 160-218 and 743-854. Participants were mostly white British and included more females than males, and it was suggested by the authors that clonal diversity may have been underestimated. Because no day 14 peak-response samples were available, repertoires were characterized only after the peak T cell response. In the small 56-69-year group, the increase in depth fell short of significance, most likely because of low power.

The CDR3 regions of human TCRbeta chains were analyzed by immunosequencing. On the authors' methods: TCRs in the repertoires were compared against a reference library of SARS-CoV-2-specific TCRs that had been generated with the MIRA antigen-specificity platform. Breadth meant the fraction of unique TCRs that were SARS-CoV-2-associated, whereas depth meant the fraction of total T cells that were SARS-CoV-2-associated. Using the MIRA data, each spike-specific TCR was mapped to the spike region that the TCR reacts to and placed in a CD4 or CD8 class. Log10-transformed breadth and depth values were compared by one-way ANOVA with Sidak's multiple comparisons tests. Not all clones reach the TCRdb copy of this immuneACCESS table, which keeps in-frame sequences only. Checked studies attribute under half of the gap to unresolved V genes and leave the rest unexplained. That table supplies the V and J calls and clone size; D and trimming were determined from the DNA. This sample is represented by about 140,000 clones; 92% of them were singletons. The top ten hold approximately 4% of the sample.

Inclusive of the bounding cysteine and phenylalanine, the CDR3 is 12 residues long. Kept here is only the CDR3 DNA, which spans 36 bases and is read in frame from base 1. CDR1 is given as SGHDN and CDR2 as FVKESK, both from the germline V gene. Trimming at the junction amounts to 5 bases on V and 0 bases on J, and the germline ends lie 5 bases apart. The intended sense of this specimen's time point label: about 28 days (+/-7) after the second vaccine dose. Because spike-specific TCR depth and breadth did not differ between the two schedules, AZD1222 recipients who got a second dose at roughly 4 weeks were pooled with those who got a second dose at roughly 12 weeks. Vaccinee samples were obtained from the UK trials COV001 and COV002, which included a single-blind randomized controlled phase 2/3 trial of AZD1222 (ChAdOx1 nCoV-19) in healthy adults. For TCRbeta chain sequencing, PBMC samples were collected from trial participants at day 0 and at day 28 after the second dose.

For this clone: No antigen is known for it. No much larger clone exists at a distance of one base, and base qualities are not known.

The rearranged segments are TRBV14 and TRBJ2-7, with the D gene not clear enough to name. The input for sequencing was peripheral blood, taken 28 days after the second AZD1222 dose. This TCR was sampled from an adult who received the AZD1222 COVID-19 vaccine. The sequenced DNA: TGTGCCAGCAGCTTCAGCTCCTACGAGCAGTACTTC. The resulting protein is CASSFSSYEQYF.